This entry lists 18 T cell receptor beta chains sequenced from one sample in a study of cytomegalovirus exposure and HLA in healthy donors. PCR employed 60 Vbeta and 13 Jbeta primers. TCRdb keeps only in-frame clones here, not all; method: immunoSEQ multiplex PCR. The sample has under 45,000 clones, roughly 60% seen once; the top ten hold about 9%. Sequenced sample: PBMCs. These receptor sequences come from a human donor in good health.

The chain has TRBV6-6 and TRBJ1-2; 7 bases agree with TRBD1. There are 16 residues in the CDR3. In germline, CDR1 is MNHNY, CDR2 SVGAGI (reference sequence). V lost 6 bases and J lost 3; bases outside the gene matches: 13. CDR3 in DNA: TGTGCCAGCAGCCTTGATGGGACAGCCCTACACTATGGCTACACCTTC. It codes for CASSLDGTALHYGYTF.

The CDR3 is CASDSALGEKLFF. DNA for the CDR3: TGTGCCAGCGACTCGGCATTGGGTGAAAAACTGTTTTTT. The rearrangement joins TRBV6-6 to TRBJ1-4; no clear D gene. The CDR3 has 13 residues. The germline V and J ends were trimmed by 8 bases and 7 bases, with 14 bases remaining between them. CDR1 is MNHNY, CDR2 SVGAGI, per germline (reference sequence).

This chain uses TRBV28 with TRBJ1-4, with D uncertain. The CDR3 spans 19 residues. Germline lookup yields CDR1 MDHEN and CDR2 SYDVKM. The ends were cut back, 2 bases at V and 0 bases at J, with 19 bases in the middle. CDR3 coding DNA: TGTGCCAGCAGTTTAATTCGTTACGTACAGAACCCAACTAATGAAAAACTGTTTTTT. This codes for CASSLIRYVQNPTNEKLFF. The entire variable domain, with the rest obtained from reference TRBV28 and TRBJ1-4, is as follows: DVKVTQSSRYLVKRTGEKVFLECVQDMDHENMFWYRQDPGLGLRLIYFSYDVKMKEKGDIPEGYSVSREKKERFSLILESASTNQTSMYLCASSLIRYVQNPTNEKLFFGSGTQLSVL.

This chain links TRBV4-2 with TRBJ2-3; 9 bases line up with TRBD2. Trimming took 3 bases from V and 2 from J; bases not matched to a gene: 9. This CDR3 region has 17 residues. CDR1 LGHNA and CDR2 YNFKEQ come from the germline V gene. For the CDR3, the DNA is TGTGCCAGCAGCCAGGTAGAGCGGGGGGACTTCACAGATACGCAGTATTTT. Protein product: CASSQVERGDFTDTQYF.

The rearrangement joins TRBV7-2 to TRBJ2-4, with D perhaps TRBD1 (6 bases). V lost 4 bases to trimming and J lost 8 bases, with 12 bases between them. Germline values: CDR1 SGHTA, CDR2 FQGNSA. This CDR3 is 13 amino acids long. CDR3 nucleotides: TGTGCCAGCAGCTGGACAGTTTTCCACATTCAGTACTTC. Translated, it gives CASSWTVFHIQYF. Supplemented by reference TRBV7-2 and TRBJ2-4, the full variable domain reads GAGVSQSPSNKVTEKGKDVELRCDPISGHTALYWYRQSLGQGLEFLIYFQGNSAPDKSGLPSDRFSAERTGGSVSTLTIQRTQQEDSAVYLCASSWTVFHIQYFGAGTRLSVL.

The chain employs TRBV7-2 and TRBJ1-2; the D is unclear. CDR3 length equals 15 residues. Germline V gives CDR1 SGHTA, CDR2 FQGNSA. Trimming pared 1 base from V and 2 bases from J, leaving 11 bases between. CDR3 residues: CASSLGGAANYGYTF. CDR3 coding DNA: TGTGCCAGCAGCTTAGGAGGAGCGGCGAACTATGGCTACACCTTC.

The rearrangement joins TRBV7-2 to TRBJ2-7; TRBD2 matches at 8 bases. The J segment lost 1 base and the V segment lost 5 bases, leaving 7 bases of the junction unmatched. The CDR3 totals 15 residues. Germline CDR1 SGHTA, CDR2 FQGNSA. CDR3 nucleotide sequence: TGTGCCAGCAGCCAGCCGGGACTAGGGTCCTACGAGCAGTACTTC. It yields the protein CASSQPGLGSYEQYF.

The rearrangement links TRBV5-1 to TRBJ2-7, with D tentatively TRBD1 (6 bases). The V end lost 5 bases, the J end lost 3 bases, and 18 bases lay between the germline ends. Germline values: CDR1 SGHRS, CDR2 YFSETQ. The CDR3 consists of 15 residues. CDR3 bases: TGCGCCAGCAGTTCTAGGCCAGGGGCCCGCTACGAGCAGTACTTC. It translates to CASSSRPGARYEQYF.

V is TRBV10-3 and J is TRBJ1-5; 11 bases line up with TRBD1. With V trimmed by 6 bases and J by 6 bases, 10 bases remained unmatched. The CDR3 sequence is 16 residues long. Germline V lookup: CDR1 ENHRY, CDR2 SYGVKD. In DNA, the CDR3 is TGTGCCATCAGCCACGGACAGGGGGCTTTTGTTCAGCCCCAGCATTTT. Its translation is CAISHGQGAFVQPQHF.

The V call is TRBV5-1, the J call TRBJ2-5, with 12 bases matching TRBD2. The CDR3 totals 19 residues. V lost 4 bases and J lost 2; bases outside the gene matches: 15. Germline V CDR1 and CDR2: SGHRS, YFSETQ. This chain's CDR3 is CASSVGLAGLSNQQETQYF. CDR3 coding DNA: TGCGCCAGCAGCGTCGGACTAGCGGGGTTATCGAACCAACAAGAGACCCAGTACTTC.

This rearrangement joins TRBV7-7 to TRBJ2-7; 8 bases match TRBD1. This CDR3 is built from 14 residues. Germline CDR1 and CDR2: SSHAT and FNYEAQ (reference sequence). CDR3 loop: CASSPGTGRYEQYV. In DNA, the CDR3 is TGTGCTAGCAGCCCAGGGACAGGACGCTACGAGCAGTACGTC.

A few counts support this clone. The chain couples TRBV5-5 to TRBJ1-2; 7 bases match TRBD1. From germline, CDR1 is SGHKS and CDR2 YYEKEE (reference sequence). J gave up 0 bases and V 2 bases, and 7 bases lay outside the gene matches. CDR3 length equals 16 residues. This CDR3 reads CASSFQTGPTNYGYTF. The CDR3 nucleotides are TGTGCCAGCAGCTTCCAGACAGGGCCCACTAACTATGGCTACACCTTC.

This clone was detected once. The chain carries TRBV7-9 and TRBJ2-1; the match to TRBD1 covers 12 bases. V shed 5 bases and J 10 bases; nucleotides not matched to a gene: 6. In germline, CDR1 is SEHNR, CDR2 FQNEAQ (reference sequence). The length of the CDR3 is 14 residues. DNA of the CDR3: TGTGCCAGCAGCCCTGGGACAGGGGGCCGGGAGCAGTTCTTC. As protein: CASSPGTGGREQFF.

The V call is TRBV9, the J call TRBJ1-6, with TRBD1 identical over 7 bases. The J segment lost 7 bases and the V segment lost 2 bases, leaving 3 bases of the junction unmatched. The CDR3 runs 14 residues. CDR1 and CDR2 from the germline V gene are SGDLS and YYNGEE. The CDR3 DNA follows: TGTGCCAGCAGCGTTGACAGGGACAATTCACCCCTCCACTTT. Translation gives CASSVDRDNSPLHF. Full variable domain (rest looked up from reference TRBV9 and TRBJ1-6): DSGVTQTPKHLITATGQRVTLRCSPRSGDLSVYWYQQSLDQGLQFLIQYYNGEERAKGNILERFSAQQFPDLHSELNLSSLELGDSALYFCASSVDRDNSPLHFGNGTRLTVT.

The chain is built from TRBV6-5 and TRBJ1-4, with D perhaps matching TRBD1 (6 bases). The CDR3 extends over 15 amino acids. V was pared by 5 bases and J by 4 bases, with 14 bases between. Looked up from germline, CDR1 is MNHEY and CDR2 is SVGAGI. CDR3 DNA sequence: TGTGCCAGCAGTCCGTCAGGGGTTTATAATGAAAAACTGTTTTTT. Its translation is CASSPSGVYNEKLFF.

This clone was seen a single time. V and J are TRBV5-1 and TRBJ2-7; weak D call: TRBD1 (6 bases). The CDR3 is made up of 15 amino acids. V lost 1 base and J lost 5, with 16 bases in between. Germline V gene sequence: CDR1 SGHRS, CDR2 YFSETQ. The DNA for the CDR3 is TGCGCCAGCAGCTTGATGGACAGCCGCCTGAACGAGCAGTACTTC. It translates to CASSLMDSRLNEQYF.

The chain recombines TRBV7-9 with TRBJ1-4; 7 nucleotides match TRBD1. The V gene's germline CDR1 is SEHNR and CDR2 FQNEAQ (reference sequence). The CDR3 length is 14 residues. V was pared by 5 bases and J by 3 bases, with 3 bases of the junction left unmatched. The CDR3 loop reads CASSRTGSNEKLFF. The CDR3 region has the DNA TGTGCCAGCAGCCGGACAGGATCTAATGAAAAACTGTTTTTT.

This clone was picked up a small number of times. CDR3 nucleotides: TGTGCCAGCAGCTTGGAGGCAGGTCCTAGCACAGATACGCAGTATTTT. It encodes CASSLEAGPSTDTQYF. V is TRBV5-4 and J is TRBJ2-3; no reliable D call. Trimming took 0 bases from V and 0 from J, leaving 11 bases between them. CDR1 SGHNT and CDR2 YYREEE come from the germline V gene (reference sequence). The CDR3 has 16 residues. The whole variable domain, remainder taken from reference TRBV5-4 and TRBJ2-3, is ETGVTQSPTHLIKTRGQQVTLRCSSQSGHNTVSWYQQALGQGPQFIFQYYREEENGRGNFPPRFSGLQFPNYSSELNVNALELDDSALYLCASSLEAGPSTDTQYFGPGTRLTVL.